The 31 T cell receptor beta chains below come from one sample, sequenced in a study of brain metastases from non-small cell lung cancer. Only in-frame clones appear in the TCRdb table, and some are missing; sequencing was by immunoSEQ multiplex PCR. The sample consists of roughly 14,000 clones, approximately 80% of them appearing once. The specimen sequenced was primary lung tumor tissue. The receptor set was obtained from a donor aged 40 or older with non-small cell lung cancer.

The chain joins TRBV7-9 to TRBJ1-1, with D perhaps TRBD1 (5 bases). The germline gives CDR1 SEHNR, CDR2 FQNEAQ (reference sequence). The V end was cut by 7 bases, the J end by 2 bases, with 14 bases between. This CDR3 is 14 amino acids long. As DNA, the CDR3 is TGTGCCAGCATCCTCCAGGGCCCCAACACTGAAGCTTTCTTT. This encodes CASILQGPNTEAFF.

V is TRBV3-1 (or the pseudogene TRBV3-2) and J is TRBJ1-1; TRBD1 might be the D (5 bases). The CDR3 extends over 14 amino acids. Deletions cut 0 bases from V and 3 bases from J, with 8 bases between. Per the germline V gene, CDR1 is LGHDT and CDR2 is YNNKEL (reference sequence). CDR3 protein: CASSQEVQDTEAFF. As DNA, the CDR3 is TGTGCCAGCAGCCAAGAGGTACAGGACACTGAAGCTTTCTTT.

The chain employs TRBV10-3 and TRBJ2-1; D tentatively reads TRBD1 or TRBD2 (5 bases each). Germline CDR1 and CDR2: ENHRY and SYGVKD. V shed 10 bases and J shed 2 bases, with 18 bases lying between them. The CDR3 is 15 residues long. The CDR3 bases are TGTGCCAGGAGCGATGAACGGGGCCCCTACAATGAGCAGTTCTTC. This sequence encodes CARSDERGPYNEQFF.

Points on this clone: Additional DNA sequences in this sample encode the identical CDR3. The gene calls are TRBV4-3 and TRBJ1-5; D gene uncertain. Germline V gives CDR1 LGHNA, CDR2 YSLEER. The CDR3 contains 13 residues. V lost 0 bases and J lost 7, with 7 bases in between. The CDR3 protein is CASSQDRGQPQHF. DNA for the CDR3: TGCGCCAGCAGCCAAGATCGAGGACAGCCCCAGCATTTT.

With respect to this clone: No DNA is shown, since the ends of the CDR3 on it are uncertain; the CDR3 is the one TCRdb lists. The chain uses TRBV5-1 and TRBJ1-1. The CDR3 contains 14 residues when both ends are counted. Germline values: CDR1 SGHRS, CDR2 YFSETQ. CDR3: CASSLTSSALKLSF.

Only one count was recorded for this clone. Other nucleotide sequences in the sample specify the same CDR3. CDR3 DNA sequence: TGCGCCAGCAGCCCGCGGACAGGAAGCCCTAACTATGGCTACACCTTC. Amino acid sequence: CASSPRTGSPNYGYTF. This sequence joins TRBV5-1 and TRBJ1-2; 7 bases match TRBD1. The CDR3 length is 16 residues. Germline trimming cut 4 bases from V and 0 bases from J; bases unmatched to any gene: 9. Germline V gives CDR1 SGHRS, CDR2 YFSETQ.

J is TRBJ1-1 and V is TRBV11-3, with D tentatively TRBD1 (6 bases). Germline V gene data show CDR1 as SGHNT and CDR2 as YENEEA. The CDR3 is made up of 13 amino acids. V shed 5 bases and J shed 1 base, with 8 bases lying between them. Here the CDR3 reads CASSATGNTEAFF. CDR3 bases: TGTGCCAGCAGCGCGACAGGGAACACTGAAGCTTTCTTT. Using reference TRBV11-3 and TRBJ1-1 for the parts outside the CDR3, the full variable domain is EAGVVQSPRYKIIEKKQPVAFWCNPISGHNTLYWYLQNLGQGPELLIRYENEEAVDDSQLPKDRFSAERLKGVDSTLKIQPAELGDSAVYLCASSATGNTEAFFGQGTRLTVV.

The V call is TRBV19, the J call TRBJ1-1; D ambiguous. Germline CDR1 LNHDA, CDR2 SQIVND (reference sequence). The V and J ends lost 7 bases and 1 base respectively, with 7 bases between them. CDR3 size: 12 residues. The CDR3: CASTWGNTEAFF. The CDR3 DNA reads TGTGCCAGTACGTGGGGGAACACTGAAGCTTTCTTT. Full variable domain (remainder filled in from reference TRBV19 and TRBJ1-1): DGGITQSPKYLFRKEGQNVTLSCEQNLNHDAMYWYRQDPGQGLRLIYYSQIVNDFQKGDIAEGYSVSREKKESFPLTVTSAQKNPTAFYLCASTWGNTEAFFGQGTRLTVV.

CDR3 DNA: TGTGCCAGCAGAGGCACAGGGGATTATGGCTACACCTTC. Encoded protein: CASRGTGDYGYTF. This rearrangement joins TRBV12-3 or TRBV12-4 to TRBJ1-2; 7 positions agree with TRBD1. This CDR3 contains 13 residues. With 6 bases clipped from V and 5 bases from J, the junction kept 6 bases outside the gene matches.

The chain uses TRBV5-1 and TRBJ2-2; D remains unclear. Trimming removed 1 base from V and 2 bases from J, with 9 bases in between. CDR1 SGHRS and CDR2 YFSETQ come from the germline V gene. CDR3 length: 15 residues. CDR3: CASSLSASNTGELFF. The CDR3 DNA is TGCGCCAGCAGCTTGTCTGCAAGCAACACCGGGGAGCTGTTTTTT.

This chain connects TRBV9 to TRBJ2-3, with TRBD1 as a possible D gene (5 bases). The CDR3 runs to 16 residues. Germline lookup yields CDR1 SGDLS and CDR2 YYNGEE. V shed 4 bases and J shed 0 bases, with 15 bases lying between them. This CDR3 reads CASSPQGLTSTDTQYF. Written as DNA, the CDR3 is TGTGCCAGCAGCCCCCAGGGTTTGACTAGCACAGATACGCAGTATTTT.

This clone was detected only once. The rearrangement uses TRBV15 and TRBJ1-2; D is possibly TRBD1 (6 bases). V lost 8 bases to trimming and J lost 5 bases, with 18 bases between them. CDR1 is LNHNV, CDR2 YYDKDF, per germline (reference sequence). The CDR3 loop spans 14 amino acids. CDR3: CATSETRGGYGYTF. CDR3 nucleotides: TGTGCCACCTCTGAAACCAGGGGAGGATATGGCTACACCTTC.

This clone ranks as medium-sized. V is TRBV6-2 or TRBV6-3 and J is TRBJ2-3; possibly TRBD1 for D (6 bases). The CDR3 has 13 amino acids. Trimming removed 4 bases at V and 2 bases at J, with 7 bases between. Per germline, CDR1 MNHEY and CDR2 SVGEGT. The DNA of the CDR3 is TGTGCCAGCAGTTGGGACAACACAGATACGCAGTATTTT. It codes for CASSWDNTDTQYF.

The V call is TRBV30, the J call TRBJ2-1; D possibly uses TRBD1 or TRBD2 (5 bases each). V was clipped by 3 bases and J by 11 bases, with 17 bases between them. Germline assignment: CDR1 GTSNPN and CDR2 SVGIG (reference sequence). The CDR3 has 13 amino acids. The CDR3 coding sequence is TGTGCCTGGAGCGGAATTTTTGGGACCAAGCAGTTCTTC. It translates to CAWSGIFGTKQFF.

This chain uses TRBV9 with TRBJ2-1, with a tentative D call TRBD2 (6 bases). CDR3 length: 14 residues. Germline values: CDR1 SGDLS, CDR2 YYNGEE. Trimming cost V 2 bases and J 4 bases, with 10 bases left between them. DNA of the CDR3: TGTGCCAGCAGCGTTTGGGACTTTTACAATGAGCAGTTCTTC. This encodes CASSVWDFYNEQFF.

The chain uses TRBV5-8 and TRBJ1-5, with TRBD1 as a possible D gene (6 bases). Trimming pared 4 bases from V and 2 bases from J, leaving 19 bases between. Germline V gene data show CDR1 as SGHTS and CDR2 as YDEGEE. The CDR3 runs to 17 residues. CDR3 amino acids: CASSRPPGDGGNQPQHF. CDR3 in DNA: TGTGCCAGCAGCCGGCCCCCAGGGGACGGGGGCAATCAGCCCCAGCATTTT. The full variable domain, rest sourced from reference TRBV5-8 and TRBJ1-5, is EAGVTQSPTHLIKTRGQQATLRCSPISGHTSVYWYQQALGLGLQFLLWYDEGEERNRGNFPPRFSGRQFPNYSSELNVNALELEDSALYLCASSRPPGDGGNQPQHFGDGTRLSIL.

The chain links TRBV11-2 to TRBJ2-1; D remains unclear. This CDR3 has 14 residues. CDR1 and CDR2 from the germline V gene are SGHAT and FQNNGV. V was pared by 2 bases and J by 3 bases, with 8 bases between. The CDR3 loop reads CASSLTRNYNEQFF. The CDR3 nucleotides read TGTGCCAGCAGCTTAACCAGAAACTACAATGAGCAGTTCTTC.

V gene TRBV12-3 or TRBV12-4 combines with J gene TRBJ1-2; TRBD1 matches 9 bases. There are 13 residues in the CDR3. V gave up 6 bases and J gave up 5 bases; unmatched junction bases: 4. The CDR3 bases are TGTGCCAGCAGACCCGGGACAGGGTATGGCTACACCTTC. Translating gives CASRPGTGYGYTF.

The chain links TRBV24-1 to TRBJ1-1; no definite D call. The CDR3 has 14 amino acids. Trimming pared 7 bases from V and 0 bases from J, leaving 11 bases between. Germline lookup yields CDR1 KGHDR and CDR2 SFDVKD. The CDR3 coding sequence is TGTGCCACCAGGACTGATTCTATGAACACTGAAGCTTTCTTT. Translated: CATRTDSMNTEAFF.

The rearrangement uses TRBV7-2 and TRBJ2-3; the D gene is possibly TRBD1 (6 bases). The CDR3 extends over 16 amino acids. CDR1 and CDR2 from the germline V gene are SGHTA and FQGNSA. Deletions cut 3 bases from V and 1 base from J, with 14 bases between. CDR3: CASSLRGWGGTDTQYF. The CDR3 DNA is TGTGCCAGCAGCTTGAGGGGGTGGGGCGGCACAGATACGCAGTATTTT.

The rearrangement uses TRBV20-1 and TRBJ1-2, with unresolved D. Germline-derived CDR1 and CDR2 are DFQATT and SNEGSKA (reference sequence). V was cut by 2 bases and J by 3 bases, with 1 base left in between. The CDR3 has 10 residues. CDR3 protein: CSARYYGYTF. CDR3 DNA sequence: TGCAGTGCTAGATACTATGGCTACACCTTC.

The CDR3 nucleotides read TGTGCCAGCAGCCAGACAGGGGGCACCGGGGAGCTGTTTTTT. Translating it yields CASSQTGGTGELFF. The chain couples TRBV4-2 to TRBJ2-2; 9 bases are shared with TRBD1. CDR3 length: 14 amino acids. Germline V gene lookup returns CDR1 LGHNA and CDR2 YNFKEQ. Germline trimming cut 3 bases from V and 4 bases from J; bases unmatched to any gene: 0.

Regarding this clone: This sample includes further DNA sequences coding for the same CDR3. CDR3 loop: CSVDRVGTDTQYF. CDR3 nucleotides: TGCAGCGTCGACAGGGTTGGGACAGATACGCAGTATTTT. The chain uses TRBV29-1 and TRBJ2-3; TRBD1 matches at 7 bases. This CDR3 has 13 amino acids. The J segment lost 3 bases and the V segment lost 6 bases, leaving 6 bases of the junction unmatched. Germline CDR1 is SQVTM and CDR2 is ANQGSEA.

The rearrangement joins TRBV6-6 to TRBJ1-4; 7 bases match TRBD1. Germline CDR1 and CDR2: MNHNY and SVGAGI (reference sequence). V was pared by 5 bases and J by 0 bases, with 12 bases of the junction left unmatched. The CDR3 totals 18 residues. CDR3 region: CASSRGTGAAATNEKLFF. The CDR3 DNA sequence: TGTGCCAGCAGTCGGGGCACAGGGGCAGCAGCAACTAATGAAAAACTGTTTTTT.

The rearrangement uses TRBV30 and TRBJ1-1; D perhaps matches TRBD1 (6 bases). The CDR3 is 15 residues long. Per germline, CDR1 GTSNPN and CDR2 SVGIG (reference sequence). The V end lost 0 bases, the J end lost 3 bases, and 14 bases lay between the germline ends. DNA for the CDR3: TGTGCCTGGAGTGTACGTGGGGGGCGCGACACTGAAGCTTTCTTT. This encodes CAWSVRGGRDTEAFF.

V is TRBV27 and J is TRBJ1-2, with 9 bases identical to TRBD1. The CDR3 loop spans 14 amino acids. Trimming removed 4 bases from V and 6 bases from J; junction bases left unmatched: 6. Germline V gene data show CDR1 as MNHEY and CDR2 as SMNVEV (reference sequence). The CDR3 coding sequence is TGTGCCAGCAGTTCTGAGACAGGGGGGGATGGCTACACCTTC. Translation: CASSSETGGDGYTF.

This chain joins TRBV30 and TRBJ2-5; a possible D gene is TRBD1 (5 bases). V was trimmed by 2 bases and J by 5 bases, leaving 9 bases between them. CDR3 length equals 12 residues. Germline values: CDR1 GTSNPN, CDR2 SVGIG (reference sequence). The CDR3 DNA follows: TGTGCCTGGAGTCGACAGTGGGAGACCCAGTACTTC. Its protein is CAWSRQWETQYF.

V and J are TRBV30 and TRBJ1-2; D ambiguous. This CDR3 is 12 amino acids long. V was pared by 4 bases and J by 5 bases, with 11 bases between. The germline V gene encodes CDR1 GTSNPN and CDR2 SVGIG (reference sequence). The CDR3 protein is CAWNVGAYGYTF. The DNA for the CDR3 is TGTGCCTGGAATGTGGGAGCTTATGGCTACACCTTC.

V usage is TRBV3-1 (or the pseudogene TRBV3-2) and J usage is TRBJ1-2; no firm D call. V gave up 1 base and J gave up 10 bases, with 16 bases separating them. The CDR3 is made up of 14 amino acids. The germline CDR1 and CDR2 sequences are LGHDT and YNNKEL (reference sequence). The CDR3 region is CASSQGGLGGDYTF. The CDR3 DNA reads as TGTGCCAGCAGCCAAGGCGGGCTAGGAGGTGACTACACCTTC.

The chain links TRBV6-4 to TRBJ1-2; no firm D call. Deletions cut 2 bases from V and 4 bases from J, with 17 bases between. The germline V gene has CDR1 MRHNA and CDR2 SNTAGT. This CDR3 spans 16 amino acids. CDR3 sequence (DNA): TGTGCCAGCAGTGACACCCCACAGAGCCTCACCTATGGCTACACCTTC. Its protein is CASSDTPQSLTYGYTF.

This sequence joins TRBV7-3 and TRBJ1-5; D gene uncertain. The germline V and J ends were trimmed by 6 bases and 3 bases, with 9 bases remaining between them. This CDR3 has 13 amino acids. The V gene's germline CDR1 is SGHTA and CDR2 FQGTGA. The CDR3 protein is CASSLSVNQPQHF. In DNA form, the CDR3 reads TGTGCCAGCAGTCTGTCGGTCAATCAGCCCCAGCATTTT. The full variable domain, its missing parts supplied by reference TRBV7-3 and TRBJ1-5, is GAGVSQTPSNKVTEKGKYVELRCDPISGHTALYWYRQSLGQGPEFLIYFQGTGAADDSGLPNDRFFAVRPEGSVSTLKIQRTERGDSAVYLCASSLSVNQPQHFGDGTRLSIL.